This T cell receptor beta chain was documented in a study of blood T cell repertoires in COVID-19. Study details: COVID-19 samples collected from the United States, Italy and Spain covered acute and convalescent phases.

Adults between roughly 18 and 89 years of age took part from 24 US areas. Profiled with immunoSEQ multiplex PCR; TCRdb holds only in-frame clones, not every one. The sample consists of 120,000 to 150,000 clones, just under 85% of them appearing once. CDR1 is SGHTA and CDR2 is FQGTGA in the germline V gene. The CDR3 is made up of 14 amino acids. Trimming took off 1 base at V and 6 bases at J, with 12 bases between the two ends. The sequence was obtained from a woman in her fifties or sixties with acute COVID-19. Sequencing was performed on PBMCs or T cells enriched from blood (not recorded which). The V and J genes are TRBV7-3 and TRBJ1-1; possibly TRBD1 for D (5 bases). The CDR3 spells CASSLNGGVAEAFF. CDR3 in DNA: TGTGCCAGCAGCTTAAACGGGGGGGTCGCTGAAGCTTTCTTT.